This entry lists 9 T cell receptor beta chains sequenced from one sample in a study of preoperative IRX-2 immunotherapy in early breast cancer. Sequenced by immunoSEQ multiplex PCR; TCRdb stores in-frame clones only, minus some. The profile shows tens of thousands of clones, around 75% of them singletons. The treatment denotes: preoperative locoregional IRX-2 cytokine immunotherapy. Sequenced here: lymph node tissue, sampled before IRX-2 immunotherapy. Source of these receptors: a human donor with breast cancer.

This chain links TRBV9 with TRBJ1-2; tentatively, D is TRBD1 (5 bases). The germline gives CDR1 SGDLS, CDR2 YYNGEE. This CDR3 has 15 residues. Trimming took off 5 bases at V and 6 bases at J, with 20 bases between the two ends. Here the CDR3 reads CASRAGTARTDGYTF. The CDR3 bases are TGTGCCAGCAGGGCTGGGACCGCCAGGACGGATGGCTACACCTTC.

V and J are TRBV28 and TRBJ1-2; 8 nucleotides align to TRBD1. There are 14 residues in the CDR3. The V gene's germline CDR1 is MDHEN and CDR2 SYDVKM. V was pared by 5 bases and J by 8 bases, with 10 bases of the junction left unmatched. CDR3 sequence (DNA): TGTGCCAGCAGTCCGCGGACAGGGACGGCCGGCTACACCTTC. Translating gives CASSPRTGTAGYTF.

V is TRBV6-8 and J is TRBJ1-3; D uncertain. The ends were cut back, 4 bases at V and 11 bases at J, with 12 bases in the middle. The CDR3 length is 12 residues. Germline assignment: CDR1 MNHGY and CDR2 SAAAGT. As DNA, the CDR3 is TGTGCCAGCAGTTCCACCGGGCGCGCCATATATTTT. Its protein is CASSSTGRAIYF.

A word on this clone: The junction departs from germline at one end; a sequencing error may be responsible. This chain's CDR3 is CASSLFSIGGGSQETQYF. The DNA of the CDR3 is TGTGCCAGCAGCTTATTCAGTATTGGCGGGGGTTCCCAAGAGACCCAGTACTTC. The chain is built from TRBV15 and TRBJ2-5; 7 bases are shared with TRBD2. Per germline, CDR1 LNHNV and CDR2 YYDKDF (reference sequence). The CDR3 length is 18 residues.

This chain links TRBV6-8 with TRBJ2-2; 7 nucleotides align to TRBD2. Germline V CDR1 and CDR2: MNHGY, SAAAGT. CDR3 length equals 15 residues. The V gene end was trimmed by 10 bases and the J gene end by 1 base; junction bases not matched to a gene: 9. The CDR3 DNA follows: TGTGCCATCAACTCAGCGGGGAAGAACACCGGGGAGCTGTTTTTT. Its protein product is CAINSAGKNTGELFF.

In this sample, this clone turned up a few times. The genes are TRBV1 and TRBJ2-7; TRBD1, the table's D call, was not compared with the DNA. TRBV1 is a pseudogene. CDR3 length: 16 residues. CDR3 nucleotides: TGCGCCAGCAGCCAAGAATGGGGACAGGCCCCCTACGAGCAGTACTTC. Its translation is CASSQEWGQAPYEQYF.

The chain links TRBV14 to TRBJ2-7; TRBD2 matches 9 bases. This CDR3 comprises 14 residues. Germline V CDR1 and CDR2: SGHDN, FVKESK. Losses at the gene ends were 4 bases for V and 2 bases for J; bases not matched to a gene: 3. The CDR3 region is CASSLSSGAYEQYF. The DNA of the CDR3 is TGTGCCAGCAGCCTGTCTAGCGGGGCCTACGAGCAGTACTTC.

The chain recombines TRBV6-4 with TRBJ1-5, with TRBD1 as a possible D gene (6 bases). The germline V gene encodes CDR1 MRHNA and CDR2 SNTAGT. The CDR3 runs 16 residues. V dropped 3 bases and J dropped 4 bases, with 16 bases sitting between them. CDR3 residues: CASSEARGALNQPQHF. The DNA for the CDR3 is TGTGCCAGCAGTGAAGCAAGGGGGGCCTTAAATCAGCCCCAGCATTTT.

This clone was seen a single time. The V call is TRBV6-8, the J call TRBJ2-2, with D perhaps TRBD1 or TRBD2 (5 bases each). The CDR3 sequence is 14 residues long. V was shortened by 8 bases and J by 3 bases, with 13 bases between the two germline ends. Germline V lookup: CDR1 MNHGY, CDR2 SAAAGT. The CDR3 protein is CASRGVHDTGELFF. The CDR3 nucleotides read TGTGCCAGCCGAGGGGTGCACGACACCGGGGAGCTGTTTTTT.